This TCR beta chain came from a study of blood T cell repertoires in COVID-19. With 1 base clipped from V and 5 bases from J, the junction kept 10 bases outside the gene matches. Germline V gene sequence: CDR1 SGHTA, CDR2 FQGNSA. CDR3 length: 16 amino acids. TCRdb's copy holds only in-frame clones and misses some; the assay was immunoSEQ multiplex PCR. The repertoire consists of some 140,000 clones, with about 79% occurring once and the leading ten covering 7% to 10%. Participants' reported clinical history set cohort assignment. The sequenced sample was PBMCs or T cells enriched from blood (not recorded which). This receptor was taken from a man aged 50 to 59 who had recovered from COVID-19. J is TRBJ2-5 and V is TRBV7-2, with 7 bases aligning to TRBD1. The CDR3 loop is CASSLDGMGRGETQYF. The CDR3 DNA reads as TGTGCCAGCAGCTTAGATGGTATGGGCAGGGGGGAGACCCAGTACTTC.